These T cell receptor beta chains were read from a single sample in a study of T-cell reconstitution after alpha-beta-depleted transplantation in children. Each CDR3 protein gets one entry after TCRdb re-called the PCR reads with MiXCR. The repertoire holds approximately 240,000 distinct CDR3 sequences, with 8.5% to 10% as singletons. Sequenced here: PBMCs from the stem cell graft donor, sampled from the stem cell graft. Receptors were obtained from a human donor who donated a stem cell graft to a child with acute lymphoblastic leukemia. CDR3s include the opening cysteine and the closing phenylalanine or tryptophan. The D gene is left open where the match is weak. Clone sizes are given selectively: once, few, many, or a class where the clone is expanded.

>-|many|TRBJ1-1|TRBV5-1
CASSPPSEAFF
TGCGCCAGCAGCCCTCCTTCTGAAGCTTTCTTT
>TRBD1|few|TRBJ2-2|TRBV27
CASSFPPGGAVLGELFF
TGTGCCAGCAGTTTCCCTCCAGGGGGCGCGGTACTCGGGGAGCTGTTTTTT
>-|-|TRBJ2-7|TRBV5-6
CASSLGDRPSYEQYF
TGTGCCAGCAGCTTGGGAGACAGACCCTCCTACGAGCAGTACTTC
>TRBD2|many|TRBJ2-1|TRBV20-1
CSARDLQAGDSNEQFF
TGCAGTGCTAGAGATCTTCAGGCGGGAGACAGCAATGAGCAGTTCTTC
>TRBD1|few|TRBJ1-4|TRBV29-1
CSVGDSNEKLFF
TGCAGCGTTGGGGACAGCAATGAAAAACTGTTTTTT
>-|many|TRBJ1-1|TRBV5-6
CASSWMKRSESTEAFF
TGTGCCAGCAGCTGGATGAAGAGGTCTGAGAGCACTGAAGCTTTCTTT
>TRBD1|few|TRBJ2-3|TRBV12-3/TRBV12-4
CASSRVGDRGGTDTQYF
TGTGCCAGCAGTCGCGTGGGGGACAGGGGCGGCACAGATACGCAGTATTTT
>-|few|TRBJ1-4|TRBV4-2
CASSRGPGHGEKLFF
TGTGCCAGCAGCCGGGGCCCGGGACACGGCGAAAAACTGTTTTTT
>TRBD2|medium-sized|TRBJ2-1|TRBV3-1
CASSLKAGGRDEQFF
TGTGCCAGCAGCCTGAAAGCGGGGGGTAGAGATGAGCAGTTCTTC
>-|many|TRBJ2-7|TRBV5-1
CASSLEDSSYEQYF
TGCGCCAGCAGCTTGGAGGACAGTTCCTACGAGCAGTACTTC
>-|few|TRBJ1-3|TRBV7-9
CASSLRELRSSGNTIYF
TGTGCCAGCAGCTTAAGGGAGTTGAGGAGTTCTGGAAACACCATATATTTT
>-|few|TRBJ1-2|TRBV30
CAWSRRLVAGYTF
TGTGCCTGGAGTCGACGACTCGTGGCTGGCTACACCTTC
>TRBD1|-|TRBJ2-7|TRBV5-1
CASSSGTGGPYEQYF
TGCGCCAGCAGCTCGGGGACAGGGGGACCCTACGAGCAGTACTTC
>TRBD1|few|TRBJ2-1|TRBV6-2/TRBV6-3
CASSRGTVSGSYNEQFF
TGTGCCAGCAGCCGAGGGACAGTGAGCGGCTCCTACAATGAGCAGTTCTTC
>-|-|TRBJ1-1|TRBV7-2
CASSHPPGRRNTEAFF
TGTGCCAGCAGCCATCCACCGGGACGCCGGAACACTGAAGCTTTCTTT
>-|-|TRBJ2-4|TRBV30
CAWSVLDRFQYF
TGTGCCTGGAGTGTCTTAGACAGATTTCAGTACTTC
>-|-|TRBJ2-3|TRBV6-1
CASNGGASTDTQYF
TGTGCCAGTAATGGGGGAGCTAGCACAGATACGCAGTATTTT
>-|-|TRBJ1-1|TRBV11-3
CASSLDVGNTEAFF
TGTGCCAGCAGCTTAGACGTGGGGAACACTGAAGCTTTCTTT
>TRBD1|-|TRBJ1-2|TRBV6-5
CASSSNRGLGYGYTF
TGTGCCAGCAGTTCAAACAGGGGGCTCGGCTATGGCTACACCTTC
>-|few|TRBJ1-5|TRBV2
CASSAVRGGGLNQPQHF
TGTGCCAGCAGTGCTGTTCGTGGGGGAGGTTTAAATCAGCCCCAGCATTTT
>TRBD2|-|TRBJ2-6|TRBV7-9
CASSTSGGMSANVLTF
TGTGCCAGCAGCACTAGCGGGGGGATGTCGGCCAACGTCCTGACTTTC
>-|few|TRBJ1-4|TRBV20-1
CSARGSTDEKLFF
TGCAGTGCTAGAGGCTCGACCGATGAAAAACTGTTTTTT
>-|-|TRBJ2-1|TRBV29-1
CSVETVNEQFF
TGCAGCGTTGAAACCGTCAATGAGCAGTTCTTC
>-|medium-sized|TRBJ2-1|TRBV11-3
CASSLGGTVNEQFF
TGTGCCAGCAGCTTGGGGGGGACAGTCAATGAGCAGTTCTTC
>-|-|TRBJ1-2|TRBV11-1
CASSSPPGFGYTF
TGTGCCAGCAGCTCGCCCCCGGGGTTCGGCTACACCTTC
>-|-|TRBJ2-1|TRBV4-3
CASSQDYQAVYNEQFF
TGCGCCAGCAGCCAAGATTACCAGGCAGTATACAATGAGCAGTTCTTC
>TRBD1|few|TRBJ1-2|TRBV12-3/TRBV12-4
CASSGQGEGYTF
TGTGCCAGCAGCGGACAGGGCGAAGGCTACACCTTC
>TRBD1|-|TRBJ2-7|TRBV19
CASTGQGTGEQYF
TGTGCCAGTACTGGACAGGGGACTGGTGAGCAGTACTTC
>-|-|TRBJ2-3|TRBV7-9
CASSAPAGAGTDTQYF
TGTGCCAGCAGCGCCCCTGCGGGGGCGGGCACAGATACGCAGTATTTT
>TRBD1|many|TRBJ1-6|TRBV11-2
CASSEGASYNSPLHF
TGTGCCAGCAGCGAGGGGGCCTCCTATAATTCACCCCTCCACTTT
>-|many|TRBJ1-2|TRBV7-6
CASSLRAGDYGYTF
TGTGCCAGCAGCTTAAGGGCAGGGGACTATGGCTACACCTTC
>TRBD1|few|TRBJ2-3|TRBV12-3/TRBV12-4
CASRKGAVSTDTQYF
TGTGCCAGCAGGAAGGGGGCAGTTAGCACAGATACGCAGTATTTT
>-|many|TRBJ2-7|TRBV4-2
CASSQGDEQYF
TGTGCCAGCAGCCAGGGGGACGAGCAGTACTTC
>-|many|TRBJ2-5|TRBV18
CASSPQEETQYF
TGTGCCAGCTCACCACAGGAAGAGACCCAGTACTTC
>-|once|TRBJ2-2|TRBV2
CASTGHPGELFF
TGTGCCAGCACGGGTCATCCCGGGGAGCTGTTTTTT
>TRBD1|-|TRBJ2-1|TRBV18
CASSPGQGEYNEQFF
TGTGCCAGCTCACCGGGACAGGGCGAATACAATGAGCAGTTCTTC
>-|few|TRBJ1-2|TRBV29-1
CSVEVNGPYGYTF
TGCAGCGTTGAAGTGAACGGACCCTATGGCTACACCTTC
>TRBD2|many|TRBJ2-5|TRBV15
CATSRGGTSGEETQYF
TGTGCCACCAGCAGAGGCGGGACTAGCGGGGAAGAGACCCAGTACTTC
>-|many|TRBJ1-2|TRBV10-3
CAISESIPPRGADNYGYTF
TGTGCCATCAGTGAGTCGATCCCGCCCCGGGGGGCTGATAACTATGGCTACACCTTC
>TRBD1|-|TRBJ1-2|TRBV24-1
CATSDPGQGVNYGYTF
TGTGCCACCAGTGACCCCGGACAGGGGGTCAACTATGGCTACACCTTC
>TRBD2|-|TRBJ2-2|TRBV7-9
CASRGTSGGANTGELFF
TGTGCCAGCAGGGGGACTAGCGGGGGCGCGAACACCGGGGAGCTGTTTTTT